The 8 T cell receptor beta chains reported below all come from one sample, sequenced in a study of patients and donors after allogeneic stem cell transplantation. TCRdb re-analysed the RT-PCR reads in MiXCR, keeping a single row per CDR3 protein. The sample has roughly 880,000 distinct CDR3 sequences, more than 15% seen once. Sequenced input: blood, either unsorted or a sorted T cell fraction (not recorded which). Receptors originate from a human donor who was either an allogeneic HSCT recipient or a stem cell or donor lymphocyte infusion donor (not recorded which). It is not recorded whose cells these are; they may come from a transplant donor.

V and J are TRBV29-1 and TRBJ2-5; possible D gene TRBD1, 5 bases. Trimming removed 6 bases from V and 0 bases from J, with 23 bases in between. Germline V lookup: CDR1 SQVTM, CDR2 ANQGSEA. The CDR3 consists of 17 residues. The CDR3 nucleotides are TGCAGCGTGGACGAGGCCGACAGACCTAAGTACCAAGAGACCCAGTACTTC. Its translation is CSVDEADRPKYQETQYF.

In its sample, this clonotype was seen a few times. The chain uses TRBV11-2 and TRBJ1-1; D is possibly TRBD1 (5 bases). Germline-derived CDR1 and CDR2 are SGHAT and FQNNGV. The V end was cut by 1 base, the J end by 4 bases, with 10 bases between. The CDR3 contains 14 residues. CDR3: CASSLVRAATEAFF. CDR3 coding DNA: TGTGCCAGCAGCTTAGTCAGGGCGGCCACTGAAGCTTTCTTT.

There are a few counts of this clonotype. The chain joins TRBV24-1 to TRBJ2-5; 9 bases line up with TRBD1. The CDR3 spans 15 residues. Trimming cost V 6 bases and J 3 bases; bases outside gene matches: 7. Germline CDR1 and CDR2: KGHDR and SFDVKD. CDR3 sequence (DNA): TGTGCCACCAGTTCATGGGACAGGGAGAAAGAGACCCAGTACTTC. Translated: CATSSWDREKETQYF.

The rearrangement uses TRBV4-2 and TRBJ2-2; a weak D match, TRBD2 (6 bases). The V end was cut by 3 bases, the J end by 4 bases, with 18 bases between. Germline V gene sequence: CDR1 LGHNA, CDR2 YNFKEQ. The CDR3 loop spans 17 amino acids. For the CDR3, the DNA is TGTGCCAGCAGCCAGGAGACTAGTGGAACTGGCACCGGGGAGCTGTTTTTT. Translating it yields CASSQETSGTGTGELFF.

This clonotype was observed a handful of times. The genes are TRBV5-1 and TRBJ1-1, with D tentatively TRBD1 (5 bases). The CDR3 runs to 12 residues. The germline V and J ends were trimmed by 5 bases and 10 bases, with 15 bases remaining between them. Per germline, CDR1 SGHRS and CDR2 YFSETQ. In DNA, the CDR3 is TGCGCCAGCAGTCGGGACCGGCAAGGAGCTTTCTTT. This encodes CASSRDRQGAFF.

The V and J genes are TRBV15 and TRBJ2-3; D is uncertain. Germline assignment: CDR1 LNHNV and CDR2 YYDKDF (reference sequence). The CDR3 runs to 13 residues. V was shortened by 4 bases and J by 5 bases, with 10 bases between the two germline ends. CDR3 coding DNA: TGTGCCACCAGCACGAGAAAAGTAGATACGCAGTATTTT. This codes for CATSTRKVDTQYF.

This clonotype has just a few counts. V usage is TRBV6-2 or TRBV6-3 and J usage is TRBJ2-7; 7 nucleotides line up with TRBD1. CDR1 is MNHEY and CDR2 is SVGEGT in the germline V gene. This CDR3 region has 13 residues. With 9 bases clipped from V and 3 bases from J, the junction kept 8 bases outside the gene matches. CDR3 protein: CASTGQKSYEQYF. The DNA of the CDR3 is TGTGCCAGTACGGGACAGAAAAGCTACGAGCAGTACTTC.

The chain has TRBV27 and TRBJ1-1; 8 nucleotides match TRBD1. Germline V gene data show CDR1 as MNHEY and CDR2 as SMNVEV (reference sequence). V shed 3 bases and J 4 bases; nucleotides not matched to a gene: 4. This CDR3 has 14 residues. CDR3 coding DNA: TGTGCCAGCAGTTTCTACAGGGGGAGCACTGAAGCTTTCTTT. It encodes CASSFYRGSTEAFF.